This T cell receptor (beta chain) was found in a study of T cell responses to AZD1222 COVID-19 vaccine. General observations from the study: Baseline serology detected seropositivity in only a handful of AZD1222 recipients. The study found vaccine-associated CD4 TCRs spanning spike, dominant at 160-218 and 743-854. Unmutated regions of variants are reportedly targeted by nearly half of spike-specific TCRs. It should be noted that donors were predominantly white British and more often female, and clonal diversity was possibly underestimated.

About this clone: Its antigen is unknown.

CDR1 and CDR2 (germline): SGDLS, YYNGEE. The CDR3 totals 13 residues. Between the trimmed V and J ends, which lost 0 bases and 7 bases, there was a span of 9 bases. Libraries were prepared by immunoSEQ multiplex PCR; TCRdb keeps only in-frame clonotypes and omits some of them. Here the sample spans roughly 130,000 clones, roughly nine tenths being singletons. The material was peripheral blood, obtained on day 0 of AZD1222 vaccination. The clonotype comes from an adult in good health. The rearrangement links TRBV9 to TRBJ2-3; the D is unclear. CDR3 in DNA: TGTGCCAGCAGCGTAGACGGGTTCTATACGCAGTATTTT. Its translation is CASSVDGFYTQYF.